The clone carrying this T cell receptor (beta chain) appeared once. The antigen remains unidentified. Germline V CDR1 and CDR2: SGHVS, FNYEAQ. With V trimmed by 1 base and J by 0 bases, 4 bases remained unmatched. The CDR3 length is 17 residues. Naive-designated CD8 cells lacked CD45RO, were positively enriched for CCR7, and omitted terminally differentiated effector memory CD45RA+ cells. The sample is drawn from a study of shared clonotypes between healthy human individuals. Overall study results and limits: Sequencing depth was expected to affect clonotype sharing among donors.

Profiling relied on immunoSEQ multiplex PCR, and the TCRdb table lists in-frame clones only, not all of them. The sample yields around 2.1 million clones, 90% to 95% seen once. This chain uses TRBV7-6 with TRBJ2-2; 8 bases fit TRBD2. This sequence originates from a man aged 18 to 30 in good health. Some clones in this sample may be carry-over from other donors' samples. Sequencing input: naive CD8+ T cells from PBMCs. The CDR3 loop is CASSLVTSGANTGELFF. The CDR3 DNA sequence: TGTGCCAGCAGCTTAGTTACTAGCGGAGCGAACACCGGGGAGCTGTTTTTT.